The 26 T cell receptor beta chains below were found in one sample sequenced in a study of blood T cell repertoires in COVID-19. This table comes from immunoSEQ multiplex PCR, and its TCRdb copy is limited to in-frame clones, with some not included. The sample records around 150,000 clones, roughly 84% being singletons. The sample taken for sequencing was peripheral blood. The receptors originated from a man aged 30 to 45 with COVID-19, enrolled during active disease.

The chain links TRBV7-2 to TRBJ2-3, with TRBD2 matching 14 bases. Germline assignment: CDR1 SGHTA and CDR2 FQGNSA. J gave up 8 bases and V 6 bases, and 10 bases lay outside the gene matches. The CDR3 has 16 residues. CDR3 in DNA: TGTGCCAGCAGTTATACCGGGACTAGCGGGAGAGGTACGCAGTATTTT. The encoded protein is CASSYTGTSGRGTQYF.

On this clone: At the DNA level, this CDR3 is encoded by other sequences in the same sample as well. V gene TRBV19 combines with J gene TRBJ2-3; D is undetermined. The CDR3 totals 14 residues. V dropped 4 bases and J dropped 0 bases, with 8 bases sitting between them. CDR1 and CDR2 (germline): LNHDA, SQIVND (reference sequence). Here the CDR3 DNA reads TGTGCCAGTAGTAGCGGATCTAGCACAGATACGCAGTATTTT. Amino acids: CASSSGSSTDTQYF.

This clone was detected only once. This chain connects TRBV11-2 to TRBJ2-5, with 7 positions matching TRBD1. CDR1 is SGHAT, CDR2 FQNNGV, per germline. The CDR3 length is 15 residues. V shed 0 bases, J shed 4 bases, and the junction held 5 bases outside the gene matches. The CDR3: CASSLDDRALETQYF. CDR3 nucleotides: TGTGCCAGCAGCTTAGATGACAGGGCCTTAGAGACCCAGTACTTC.

This clone came up a few times. This chain joins TRBV5-1 and TRBJ2-7, with 10 bases aligning to TRBD2. This CDR3 contains 15 residues. Losses at the gene ends were 4 bases for V and 5 bases for J; bases not matched to a gene: 9. Germline lookup yields CDR1 SGHRS and CDR2 YFSETQ. CDR3 sequence (DNA): TGCGCCAGCAGCCCATCCAAGCGGGAGGGCCACGAGCAGTACTTC. It translates to CASSPSKREGHEQYF.

The chain combines TRBV6-1 with TRBJ2-2, with 8 bases that match TRBD1. V lost 1 base, J lost 4 bases, and 2 bases stayed unmatched. CDR1 and CDR2 from the germline V gene are MNHNS and SASEGT. The CDR3 is 15 amino acids. CDR3 amino acids: CASSEGTGLTGELFF. CDR3 sequence (DNA): TGTGCCAGCAGTGAAGGGACAGGGCTCACCGGGGAGCTGTTTTTT.

This clone showed up just a few times. The V call is TRBV18, the J call TRBJ1-2, with 8 bases lining up with TRBD1. Germline CDR1 is KGHSH and CDR2 is LQKENI. Germline trimming cut 3 bases from V and 2 bases from J; bases unmatched to any gene: 2. The CDR3 totals 14 residues. CDR3 region: CASSPTGANYGYTF. The DNA of the CDR3 is TGTGCCAGCTCACCGACAGGGGCCAACTATGGCTACACCTTC.

V usage is TRBV9 and J usage is TRBJ2-7; TRBD2 matches 9 bases. The germline CDR1 and CDR2 sequences are SGDLS and YYNGEE. This CDR3 region has 16 residues. V lost 2 bases to trimming and J lost 4 bases; unmatched junction nucleotides: 10. CDR3 DNA sequence: TGTGCCAGCAGCGTCACCAAGCGGGAGGCCCCTTACGAGCAGTACTTC. Encoded protein: CASSVTKREAPYEQYF.

The genes are TRBV5-8 and TRBJ2-3, with D perhaps matching TRBD2 (6 bases). The germline V gene has CDR1 SGHTS and CDR2 YDEGEE. The CDR3 length is 15 residues. V lost 0 bases, J lost 4 bases, and 12 bases lay in between. The CDR3 sequence: CASSLVLGGADTQYF. For the CDR3, the DNA is TGTGCCAGCAGCTTGGTTCTCGGGGGAGCAGATACGCAGTATTTT.

This clone occurred a few times. The chain uses TRBV13 and TRBJ2-7; 8 nucleotides match TRBD1. Trimming at V came to 3 bases and at J to 4 bases, leaving 5 bases not matched to a gene. This CDR3 region has 14 residues. From germline, CDR1 is PRHDT and CDR2 FYEKMQ (reference sequence). The CDR3 sequence is CASSLRTGTYEQYF. CDR3 bases: TGTGCCAGCAGCTTGCGGACAGGGACGTACGAGCAGTACTTC.

There are many counts of this clone. This chain's CDR3 is CAISEPNQPQHF. The CDR3 DNA follows: TGTGCCATCAGTGAGCCTAATCAGCCCCAGCATTTT. The V gene is TRBV10-3, the J gene TRBJ1-5; D not resolved. The CDR3 runs to 12 residues. The germline CDR1 and CDR2 sequences are ENHRY and SYGVKD. Trimming took off 2 bases at V and 4 bases at J, with 3 bases between the two ends.

This rearrangement joins TRBV7-2 to TRBJ2-7; maybe TRBD2 (6 bases). CDR1 and CDR2 from the germline V gene are SGHTA and FQGNSA. There are 13 residues in the CDR3. V gave up 4 bases and J gave up 5 bases, with 12 bases separating them. The CDR3 DNA is TGTGCCAGCAGCTCTAGCGTTCGGCACGAGCAGTACTTC. Its translation: CASSSSVRHEQYF.

The V call is TRBV7-2, the J call TRBJ1-1; D is ambiguous. The CDR3 consists of 14 residues. V dropped 2 bases and J dropped 0 bases, with 7 bases sitting between them. The germline CDR1 and CDR2 sequences are SGHTA and FQGNSA. The chain's CDR3 is CASSLKQMNTEAFF. The CDR3 DNA reads as TGTGCCAGCAGCTTAAAACAGATGAACACTGAAGCTTTCTTT. Combining the CDR3 with reference TRBV7-2 and TRBJ1-1 gives the whole variable domain GAGVSQSPSNKVTEKGKDVELRCDPISGHTALYWYRQSLGQGLEFLIYFQGNSAPDKSGLPSDRFSAERTGGSVSTLTIQRTQQEDSAVYLCASSLKQMNTEAFFGQGTRLTVV.

The genes are TRBV7-2 and TRBJ2-7, with 9 bases that match TRBD1. The CDR3 contains 14 residues. Germline V gene lookup returns CDR1 SGHTA and CDR2 FQGNSA. V gave up 5 bases and J gave up 2 bases; unmatched junction bases: 4. The chain's CDR3 is CASSAHRGPYEQYF. CDR3 bases: TGTGCCAGCAGCGCCCACAGGGGGCCCTACGAGCAGTACTTC.

For this clone: Relative to the germline gene, one junction end is altered; a read error may explain this. The genes are TRBV7-7 and TRBJ2-7; 10 bases are shared with TRBD2. Germline V gives CDR1 SSHAT, CDR2 FNYEAQ (reference sequence). There are 15 residues in the CDR3. The CDR3 loop is CASSLDLAGGYEQYF. The CDR3 DNA reads TGTGCTAGCAGCTTAGATTTAGCGGGAGGCTACGAGCAGTACTTC.

The CDR3 protein is CASSRGSGSAEETQYF. CDR3 DNA sequence: TGTGCCAGCAGCCGAGGGAGCGGCTCCGCCGAGGAGACCCAGTACTTC. The chain links TRBV5-6 to TRBJ2-5; D perhaps matches TRBD2 (5 bases). V lost 4 bases to trimming and J lost 5 bases, with 21 bases between them. Germline lookup yields CDR1 SGHDT and CDR2 YYEEEE. The CDR3 contains 16 residues. Combining the CDR3 with reference TRBV5-6 and TRBJ2-5 gives the whole variable domain DAGVTQSPTHLIKTRGQQVTLRCSPKSGHDTVSWYQQALGQGPQFIFQYYEEEERQRGNFPDRFSGHQFPNYSSELNVNALLLGDSALYLCASSRGSGSAEETQYFGPGTRLLVL.

This rearrangement joins TRBV5-1 to TRBJ2-7, with a possible D match to TRBD2 (6 bases). V lost 2 bases and J lost 7, with 13 bases in between. The CDR3 extends over 13 amino acids. Germline CDR1 and CDR2: SGHRS and YFSETQ. The CDR3 DNA sequence: TGCGCCAGCAGCTTTGGTAGCGGCGGAGAGCAGTACTTC. The encoded protein is CASSFGSGGEQYF. The full variable domain, with the rest looked up from reference TRBV5-1 and TRBJ2-7, is KAGVTQTPRYLIKTRGQQVTLSCSPISGHRSVSWYQQTPGQGLQFLFEYFSETQRNKGNFPGRFSGRQFSNSRSEMNVSTLELGDSALYLCASSFGSGGEQYFGPGTRLTVT.

The V call is TRBV4-2, the J call TRBJ1-4; TRBD1 matches 8 bases. CDR1 and CDR2 from the germline V gene are LGHNA and YNFKEQ. Trimming took 0 bases from V and 8 from J; bases not matched to a gene: 5. There are 15 residues in the CDR3. The CDR3 DNA sequence: TGTGCCAGCAGCCAAGAGGGGGACAGGATCGAAAAACTGTTTTTT. Protein: CASSQEGDRIEKLFF.

This clone showed up just a few times. This chain links TRBV5-6 with TRBJ1-2; D is undetermined. The CDR3 runs 12 residues. The V end was cut by 7 bases, the J end by 4 bases, with 11 bases between. Germline values: CDR1 SGHDT, CDR2 YYEEEE. CDR3 DNA: TGTGCCAGCGATCGGTCCGGCTATGGCTACACCTTC. Protein: CASDRSGYGYTF.

Comment on this clone: The junction and the germline gene differ at one end; a read error may be behind it. The rearrangement links TRBV2 to TRBJ1-1, with D unclear. The germline V gene has CDR1 SNHLY and CDR2 FYNNEI. This CDR3 is built from 11 residues. In DNA form, the CDR3 reads TGTGCCAGCAGTGAAGTCAGTTCCCCCAATTTT. This encodes CASSEVSSPNF.

This clone was counted only a few times. V usage is TRBV6-5 and J usage is TRBJ1-2; D remains ambiguous. The CDR3 is made up of 13 amino acids. Per the germline V gene, CDR1 is MNHEY and CDR2 is SVGAGI. V lost 6 bases to trimming and J lost 8 bases, with 16 bases between them. The CDR3 region is CASSKDPPEGYTF. The CDR3 DNA follows: TGTGCCAGCAGCAAAGACCCACCGGAGGGCTACACCTTC.

The rearrangement uses TRBV28 and TRBJ2-5; a weak D match, TRBD1 (6 bases). The germline V gene has CDR1 MDHEN and CDR2 SYDVKM. The CDR3 is 15 residues long. V lost 5 bases and J lost 4, with 17 bases in between. The CDR3 protein is CASSPFGAGAETQYF. CDR3 DNA: TGTGCCAGCAGTCCCTTTGGGGCAGGGGCAGAGACCCAGTACTTC.

Notes on this clone: Other DNA sequences in the same sample also yield this CDR3. The rearrangement uses TRBV19 and TRBJ1-4; no definite D call. This CDR3 has 15 residues. Germline V gene sequence: CDR1 LNHDA, CDR2 SQIVND (reference sequence). V was shortened by 5 bases and J by 0 bases, with 10 bases between the two germline ends. Here the CDR3 DNA reads TGTGCCAGTAGTGGCACAGCAGCAACTAATGAAAAACTGTTTTTT. Translating gives CASSGTAATNEKLFF.

The chain couples TRBV27 to TRBJ2-5, with TRBD2 matching 8 bases. The junction had 15 bases not matched to a gene; V was cut back by 4 bases and J by 5 bases. CDR3 length: 17 residues. Germline V lookup: CDR1 MNHEY, CDR2 SMNVEV (reference sequence). CDR3 sequence: CASSSLPIAGFWETQYF. CDR3 DNA: TGTGCCAGCAGTTCTCTTCCCATAGCGGGATTTTGGGAGACCCAGTACTTC.

This chain uses TRBV4-1 with TRBJ2-5, with D possibly TRBD1 on 5 matching bases. V lost 3 bases, J lost 4 bases, and 9 bases lay in between. CDR1 MGHRA and CDR2 YSYEKL come from the germline V gene. The CDR3 is made up of 13 amino acids. The CDR3 region has the DNA TGCGCCAGCAGCCACCGCCAGGGAGAGACCCAGTACTTC. Protein product: CASSHRQGETQYF.

This clone was detected a few times. This sequence joins TRBV6-4 and TRBJ2-2; TRBD2 aligns across 13 bases. The CDR3 totals 17 residues. V shed 4 bases and J 0 bases; nucleotides not matched to a gene: 2. CDR1 and CDR2 (germline): MRHNA, SNTAGT. CDR3 in amino acids: CASSGTSGSANTGELFF. CDR3 nucleotide sequence: TGTGCCAGCAGTGGGACTAGCGGGAGCGCGAACACCGGGGAGCTGTTTTTT.

CDR3 loop: CAITRTIGGTQYF. The CDR3 bases are TGTGCCATCACCCGGACTATCGGAGGGACCCAGTACTTC. The chain carries TRBV10-3 and TRBJ2-5; a weak D match, TRBD2 (6 bases). V was trimmed by 7 bases and J by 7 bases, leaving 16 bases between them. Germline assignment: CDR1 ENHRY and CDR2 SYGVKD. This CDR3 is built from 13 residues.